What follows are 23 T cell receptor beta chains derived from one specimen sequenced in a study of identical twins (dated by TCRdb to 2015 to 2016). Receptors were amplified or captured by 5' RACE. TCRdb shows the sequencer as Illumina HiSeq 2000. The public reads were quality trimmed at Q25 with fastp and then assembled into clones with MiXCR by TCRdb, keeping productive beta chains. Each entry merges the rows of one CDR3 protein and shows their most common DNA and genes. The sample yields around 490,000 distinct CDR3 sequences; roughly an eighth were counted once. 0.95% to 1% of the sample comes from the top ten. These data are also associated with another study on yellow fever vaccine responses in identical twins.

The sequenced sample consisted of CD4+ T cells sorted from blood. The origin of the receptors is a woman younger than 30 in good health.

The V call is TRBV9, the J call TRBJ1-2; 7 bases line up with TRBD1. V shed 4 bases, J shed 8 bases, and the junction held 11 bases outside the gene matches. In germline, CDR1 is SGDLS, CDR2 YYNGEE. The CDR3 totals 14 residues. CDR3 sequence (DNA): TGTGCCAGCAGCCTCCCTACAGGGGCCTGGGGCTACACCTTC. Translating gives CASSLPTGAWGYTF.

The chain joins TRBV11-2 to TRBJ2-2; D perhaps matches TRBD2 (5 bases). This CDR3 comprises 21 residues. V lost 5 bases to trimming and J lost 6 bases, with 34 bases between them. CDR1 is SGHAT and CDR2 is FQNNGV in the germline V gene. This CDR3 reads CASSPRDKTPQRSRWAGELFF. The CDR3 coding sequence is TGTGCCAGCAGCCCCCGGGATAAAACTCCCCAGCGGAGCAGATGGGCCGGGGAGCTGTTTTTT.

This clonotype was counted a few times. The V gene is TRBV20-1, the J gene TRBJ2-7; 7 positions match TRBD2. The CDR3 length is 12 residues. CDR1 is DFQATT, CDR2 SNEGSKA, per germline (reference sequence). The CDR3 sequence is CRHVSPGGEQYF. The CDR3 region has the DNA TGCAGGCATGTTTCACCCGGGGGGGAGCAGTACTTC.

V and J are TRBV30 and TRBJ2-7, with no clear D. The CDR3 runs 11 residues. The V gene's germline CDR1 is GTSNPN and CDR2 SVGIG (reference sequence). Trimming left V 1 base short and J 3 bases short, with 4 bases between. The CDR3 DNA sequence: TGTGCCTGGAGTGGGCACTACGAGCAGTACTTC. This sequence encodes CAWSGHYEQYF.

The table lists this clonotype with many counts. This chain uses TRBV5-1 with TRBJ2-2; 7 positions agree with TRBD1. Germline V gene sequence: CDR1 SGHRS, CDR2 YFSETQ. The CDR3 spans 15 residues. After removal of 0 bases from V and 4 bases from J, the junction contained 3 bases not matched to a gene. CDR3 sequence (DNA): TGCGCCAGCAGCTTGGAGGGGGCATTCACCGGGGAGCTGTTTTTT. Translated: CASSLEGAFTGELFF.

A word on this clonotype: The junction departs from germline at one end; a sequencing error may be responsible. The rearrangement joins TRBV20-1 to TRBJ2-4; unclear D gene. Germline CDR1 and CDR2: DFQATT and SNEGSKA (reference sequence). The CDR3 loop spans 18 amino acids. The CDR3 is CGARDLGQLYGAKNIQYF. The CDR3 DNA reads TGCGGTGCTAGAGATCTTGGGCAATTATACGGGGCCAAAAACATTCAGTACTTC.

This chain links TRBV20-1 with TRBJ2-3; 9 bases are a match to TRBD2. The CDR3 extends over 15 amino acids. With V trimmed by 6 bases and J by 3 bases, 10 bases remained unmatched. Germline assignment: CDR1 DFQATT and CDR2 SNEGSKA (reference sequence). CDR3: CSAWGLAGLTDTQYF. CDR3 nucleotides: TGCAGTGCCTGGGGGCTAGCGGGGTTGACAGATACGCAGTATTTT.

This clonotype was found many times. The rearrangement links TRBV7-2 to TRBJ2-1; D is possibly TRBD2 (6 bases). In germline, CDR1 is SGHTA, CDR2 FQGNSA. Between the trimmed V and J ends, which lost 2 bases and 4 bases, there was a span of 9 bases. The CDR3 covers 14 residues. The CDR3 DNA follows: TGTGCCAGCAGCTTAATCGGGGGTTACAATGAGCAGTTCTTC. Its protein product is CASSLIGGYNEQFF.

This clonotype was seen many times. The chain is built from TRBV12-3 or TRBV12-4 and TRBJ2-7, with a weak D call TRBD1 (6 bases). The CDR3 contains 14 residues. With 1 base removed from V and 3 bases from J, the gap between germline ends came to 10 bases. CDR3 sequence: CASSLGQANYEQYF. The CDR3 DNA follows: TGTGCCAGCAGTTTAGGACAGGCAAACTACGAGCAGTACTTC.

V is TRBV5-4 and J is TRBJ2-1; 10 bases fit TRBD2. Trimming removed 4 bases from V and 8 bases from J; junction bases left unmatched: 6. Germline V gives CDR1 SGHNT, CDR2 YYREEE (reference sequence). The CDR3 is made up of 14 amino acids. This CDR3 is CASSRPSGSDEQFF. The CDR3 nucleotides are TGTGCCAGCAGCAGGCCTAGCGGGAGCGATGAGCAGTTCTTC.

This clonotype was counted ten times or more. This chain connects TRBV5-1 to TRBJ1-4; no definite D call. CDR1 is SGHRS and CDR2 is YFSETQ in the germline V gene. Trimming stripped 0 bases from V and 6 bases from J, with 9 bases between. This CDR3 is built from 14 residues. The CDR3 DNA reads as TGCGCCAGCAGCTTGGATACGGTCGATGAAAAACTGTTTTTT. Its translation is CASSLDTVDEKLFF.

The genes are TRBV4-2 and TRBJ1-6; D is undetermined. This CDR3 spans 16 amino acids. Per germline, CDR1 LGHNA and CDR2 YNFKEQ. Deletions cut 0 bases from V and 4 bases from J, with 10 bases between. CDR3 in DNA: TGTGCCAGCAGCCAAGAAGAACCAGAATATAATTCACCCCTCCACTTT. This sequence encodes CASSQEEPEYNSPLHF.

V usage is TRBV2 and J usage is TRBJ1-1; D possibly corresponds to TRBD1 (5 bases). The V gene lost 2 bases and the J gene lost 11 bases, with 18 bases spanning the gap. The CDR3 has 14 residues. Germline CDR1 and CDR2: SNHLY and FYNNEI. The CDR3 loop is CASSEQGLLIGAFF. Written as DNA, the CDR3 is TGTGCCAGCAGTGAACAGGGTCTTCTAATAGGGGCTTTCTTT.

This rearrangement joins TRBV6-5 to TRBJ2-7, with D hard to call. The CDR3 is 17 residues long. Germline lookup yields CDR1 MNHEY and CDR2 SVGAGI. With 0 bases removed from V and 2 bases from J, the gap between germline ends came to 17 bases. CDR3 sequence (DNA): TGTGCCAGCAGTTACTCGAAATTAGCAGATATTACCTACGAGCAGTACTTC. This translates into CASSYSKLADITYEQYF.

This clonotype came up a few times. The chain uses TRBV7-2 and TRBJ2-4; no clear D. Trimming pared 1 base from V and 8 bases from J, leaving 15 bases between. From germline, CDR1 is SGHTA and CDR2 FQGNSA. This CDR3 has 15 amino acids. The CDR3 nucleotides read TGTGCCAGCAGCTTAGATCGGACGCCCGGCGACATTCAGTACTTC. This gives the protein CASSLDRTPGDIQYF.

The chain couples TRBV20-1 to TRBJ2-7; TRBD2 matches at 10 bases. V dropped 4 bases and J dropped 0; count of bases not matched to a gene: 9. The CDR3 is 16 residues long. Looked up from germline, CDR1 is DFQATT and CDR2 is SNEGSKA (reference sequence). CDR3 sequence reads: CSAKPLSGRSSYEQYF. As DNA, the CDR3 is TGCAGTGCTAAACCGCTTAGCGGGAGGTCCTCCTACGAGCAGTACTTC.

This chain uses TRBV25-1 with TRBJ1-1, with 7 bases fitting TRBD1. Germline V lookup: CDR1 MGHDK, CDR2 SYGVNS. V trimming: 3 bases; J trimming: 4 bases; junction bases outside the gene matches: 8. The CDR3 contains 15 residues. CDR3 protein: CASSELAGGGTEAFF. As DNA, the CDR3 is TGTGCCAGCAGTGAGCTCGCAGGGGGAGGCACTGAAGCTTTCTTT.

CDR3 amino acids: CSVSGQQFF. The CDR3 DNA sequence: TGCAGTGTCTCGGGACAGCAGTTCTTC. J is TRBJ2-1 and V is TRBV20-1, with D possibly called TRBD1 or TRBD2 (5 bases each). The CDR3 is 9 amino acids. Germline V lookup: CDR1 DFQATT, CDR2 SNEGSKA (reference sequence). Trimming pared 7 bases from V and 11 bases from J, leaving 9 bases between.

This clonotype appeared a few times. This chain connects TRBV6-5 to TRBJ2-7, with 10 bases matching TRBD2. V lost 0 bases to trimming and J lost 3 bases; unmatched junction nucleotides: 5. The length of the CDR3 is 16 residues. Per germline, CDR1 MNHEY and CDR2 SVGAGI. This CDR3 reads CASSYSQLAGFYEQYF. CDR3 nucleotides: TGTGCCAGCAGTTACTCTCAACTAGCGGGGTTCTACGAGCAGTACTTC.

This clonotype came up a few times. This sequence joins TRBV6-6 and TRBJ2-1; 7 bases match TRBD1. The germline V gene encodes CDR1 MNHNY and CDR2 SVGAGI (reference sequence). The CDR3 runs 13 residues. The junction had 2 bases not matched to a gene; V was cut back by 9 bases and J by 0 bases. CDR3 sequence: CASGQDSYNEQFF. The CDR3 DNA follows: TGTGCCAGTGGACAGGACTCCTACAATGAGCAGTTCTTC.

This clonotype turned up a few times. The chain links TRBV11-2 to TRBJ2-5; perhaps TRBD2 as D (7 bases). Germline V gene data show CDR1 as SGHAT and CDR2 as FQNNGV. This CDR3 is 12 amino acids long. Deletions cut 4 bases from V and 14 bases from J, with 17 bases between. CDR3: CASSSGGNSRYF. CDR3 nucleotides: TGTGCCAGCAGCTCGGGGGGCAATTCGAGATACTTC.

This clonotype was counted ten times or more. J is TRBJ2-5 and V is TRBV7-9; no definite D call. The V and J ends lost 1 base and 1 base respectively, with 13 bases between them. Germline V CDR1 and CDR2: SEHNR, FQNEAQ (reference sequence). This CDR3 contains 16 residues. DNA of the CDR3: TGTGCCAGCAGCTTAGGGCCCTCCGGAGCCCAAGAGACCCAGTACTTC. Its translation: CASSLGPSGAQETQYF.

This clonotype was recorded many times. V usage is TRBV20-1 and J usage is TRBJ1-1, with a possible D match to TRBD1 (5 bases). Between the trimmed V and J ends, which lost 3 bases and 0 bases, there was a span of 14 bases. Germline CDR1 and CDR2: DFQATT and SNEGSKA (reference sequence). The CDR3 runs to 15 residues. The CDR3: CSASSRGAMNTEAFF. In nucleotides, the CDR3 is TGCAGTGCTAGTTCGAGAGGGGCCATGAACACTGAAGCTTTCTTT.